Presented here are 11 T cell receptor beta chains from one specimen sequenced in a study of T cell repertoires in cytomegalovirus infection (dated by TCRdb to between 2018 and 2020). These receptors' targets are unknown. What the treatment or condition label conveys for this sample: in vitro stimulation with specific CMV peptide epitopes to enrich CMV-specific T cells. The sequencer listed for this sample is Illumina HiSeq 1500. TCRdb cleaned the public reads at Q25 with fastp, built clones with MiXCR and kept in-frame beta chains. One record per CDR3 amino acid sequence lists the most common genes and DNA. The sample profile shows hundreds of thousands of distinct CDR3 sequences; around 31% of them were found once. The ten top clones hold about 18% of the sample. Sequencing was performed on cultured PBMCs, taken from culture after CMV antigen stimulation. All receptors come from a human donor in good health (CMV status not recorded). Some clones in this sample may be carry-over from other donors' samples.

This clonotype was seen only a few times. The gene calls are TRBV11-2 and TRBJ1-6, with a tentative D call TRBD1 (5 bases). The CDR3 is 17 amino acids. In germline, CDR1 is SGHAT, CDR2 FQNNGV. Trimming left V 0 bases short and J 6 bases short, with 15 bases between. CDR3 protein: CASSLDMGGVFNSPLHF. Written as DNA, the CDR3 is TGTGCCAGCAGCTTAGATATGGGGGGGGTATTTAATTCACCCCTCCACTTT.

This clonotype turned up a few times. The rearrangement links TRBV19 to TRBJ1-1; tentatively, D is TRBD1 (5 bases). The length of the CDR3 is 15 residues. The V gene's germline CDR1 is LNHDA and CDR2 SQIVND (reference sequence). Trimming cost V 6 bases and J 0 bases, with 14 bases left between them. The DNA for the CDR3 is TGTGCCAGTAGCCCAACAGGCGTCATGAACACTGAAGCTTTCTTT. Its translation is CASSPTGVMNTEAFF.

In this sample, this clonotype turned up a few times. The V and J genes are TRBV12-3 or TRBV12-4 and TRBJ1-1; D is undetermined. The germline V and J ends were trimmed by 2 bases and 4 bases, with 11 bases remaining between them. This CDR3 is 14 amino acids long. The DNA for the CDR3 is TGTGCCAGCAGTTTAAAAGGTGGTATCACTGAAGCTTTCTTT. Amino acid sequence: CASSLKGGITEAFF.

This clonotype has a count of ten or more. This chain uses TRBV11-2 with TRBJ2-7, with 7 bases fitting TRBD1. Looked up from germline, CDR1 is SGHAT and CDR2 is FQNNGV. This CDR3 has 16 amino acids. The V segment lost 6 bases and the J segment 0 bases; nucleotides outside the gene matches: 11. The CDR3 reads CASSKSGQEPSYEQYF. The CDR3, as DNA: TGTGCCAGCAGTAAGAGTGGACAGGAGCCCTCCTACGAGCAGTACTTC.

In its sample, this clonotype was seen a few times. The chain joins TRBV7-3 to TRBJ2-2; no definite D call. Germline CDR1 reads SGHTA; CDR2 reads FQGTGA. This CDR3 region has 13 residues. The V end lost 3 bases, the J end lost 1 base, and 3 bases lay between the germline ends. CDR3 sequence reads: CASSFENTGELFF. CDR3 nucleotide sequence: TGTGCCAGCAGCTTCGAGAACACCGGGGAGCTGTTTTTT.

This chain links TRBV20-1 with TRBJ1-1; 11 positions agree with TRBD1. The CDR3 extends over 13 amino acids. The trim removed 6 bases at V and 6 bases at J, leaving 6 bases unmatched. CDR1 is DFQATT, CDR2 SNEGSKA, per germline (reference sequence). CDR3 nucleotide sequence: TGCAGTGCAAGGGACAGGGGGTGGTCTGAAGCTTTCTTT. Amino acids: CSARDRGWSEAFF.

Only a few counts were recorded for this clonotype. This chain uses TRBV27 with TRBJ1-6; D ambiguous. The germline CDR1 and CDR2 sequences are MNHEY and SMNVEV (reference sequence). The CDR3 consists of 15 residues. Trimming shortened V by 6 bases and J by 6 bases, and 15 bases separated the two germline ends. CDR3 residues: CASRLMAPVNSPLHF. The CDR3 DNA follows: TGTGCCAGCAGGCTTATGGCCCCTGTTAATTCACCCCTCCACTTT.

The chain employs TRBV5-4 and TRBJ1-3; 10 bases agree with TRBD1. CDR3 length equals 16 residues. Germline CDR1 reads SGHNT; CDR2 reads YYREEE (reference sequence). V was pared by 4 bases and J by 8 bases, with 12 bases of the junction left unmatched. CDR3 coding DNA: TGTGCCAGCAGCCCCTACCGGACAGGGGGGCAGGACACCATATATTTT. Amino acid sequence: CASSPYRTGGQDTIYF.

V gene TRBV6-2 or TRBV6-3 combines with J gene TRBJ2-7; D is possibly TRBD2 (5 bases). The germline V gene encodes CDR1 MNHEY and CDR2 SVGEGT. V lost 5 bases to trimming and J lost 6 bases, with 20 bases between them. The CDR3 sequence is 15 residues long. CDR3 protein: CASSTLGSGGGEQYF. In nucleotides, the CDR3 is TGTGCCAGCAGTACCCTGGGCAGCGGAGGTGGCGAGCAGTACTTC.

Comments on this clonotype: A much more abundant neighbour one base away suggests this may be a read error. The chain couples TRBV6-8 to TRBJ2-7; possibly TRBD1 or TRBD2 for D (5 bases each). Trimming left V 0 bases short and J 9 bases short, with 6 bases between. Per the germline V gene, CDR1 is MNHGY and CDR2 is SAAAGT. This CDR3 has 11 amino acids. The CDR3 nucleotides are TGTGCCAGCAGTTACTCGGGGGTGCAGTACTTC. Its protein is CASSYSGVQYF.

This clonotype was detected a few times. CDR3 sequence reads: CATSRGGQDNSPLHF. CDR3 DNA sequence: TGTGCCACCAGCAGGGGGGGACAGGATAATTCACCCCTCCACTTT. This chain links TRBV15 with TRBJ1-6, with 8 bases that match TRBD1. The germline CDR1 and CDR2 sequences are LNHNV and YYDKDF (reference sequence). V shed 3 bases, J shed 5 bases, and the junction held 3 bases outside the gene matches. CDR3 length: 15 residues. Combining the CDR3 with reference TRBV15 and TRBJ1-6 gives the whole variable domain DAMVIQNPRYQVTQFGKPVTLSCSQTLNHNVMYWYQQKSSQAPKLLFHYYDKDFNNEADTPDNFQSRRPNTSFCFLDIRSPGLGDTAMYLCATSRGGQDNSPLHFGNGTRLTVT.